The subject of this entry is one T cell receptor (beta chain). Its antigen is not identified. The data originate from a study of post-analysis software for immune sequencing data. The TCR beta cDNA libraries contained unique molecular identifiers. Input populations of about 0.95 to 11 million T cells gave rise to around 480,000 cDNA molecules. TCRdb fed the PCR reads into MiXCR, producing one record per CDR3 protein. This sample has 550,000 to 700,000 distinct CDR3 sequences, with roughly two fifths found just once. Study-wide results and caveats: Multiple sclerosis patients had significantly lower normalized Chao1 diversity than controls. Samples from a shared batch, those prepared together, strongly co-clustered by F measure. A few TRBV segments occurring more often in patients than controls included TRBV5-6, TRBV5-1 and TRBV20-1.

The CDR3 contains 14 residues. The germline gives CDR1 DFQATT, CDR2 SNEGSKA (reference sequence). The V gene lost 0 bases and the J gene lost 1 base, with 8 bases spanning the gap. This clonotype was sampled from a girl aged 10 to 17 with multiple sclerosis. Sequencing was done on a sample of blood. The chain uses TRBV20-1 and TRBJ2-3; D gene unclear. CDR3 nucleotides: TGCAGTGCTAGAGATCTTGAGGGCACAGATACGCAGTATTTT. Its translation: CSARDLEGTDTQYF.